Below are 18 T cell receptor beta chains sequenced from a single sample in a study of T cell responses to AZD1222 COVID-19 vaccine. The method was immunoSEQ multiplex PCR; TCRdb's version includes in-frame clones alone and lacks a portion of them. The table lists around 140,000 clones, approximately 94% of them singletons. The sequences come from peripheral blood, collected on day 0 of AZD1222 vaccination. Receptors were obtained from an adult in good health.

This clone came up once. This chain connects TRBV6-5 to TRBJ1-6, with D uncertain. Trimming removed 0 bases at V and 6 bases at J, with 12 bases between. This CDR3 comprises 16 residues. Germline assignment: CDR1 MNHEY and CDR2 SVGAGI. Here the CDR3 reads CASSYSREFSNSPLHF. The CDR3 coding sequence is TGTGCCAGCAGTTACTCGAGGGAATTCAGTAATTCACCCCTCCACTTT.

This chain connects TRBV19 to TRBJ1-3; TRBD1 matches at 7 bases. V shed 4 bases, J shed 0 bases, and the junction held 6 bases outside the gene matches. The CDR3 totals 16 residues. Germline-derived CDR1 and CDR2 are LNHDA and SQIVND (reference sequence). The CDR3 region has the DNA TGTGCCAGTAGTACCGGGACAGATAGCTCTGGAAACACCATATATTTT. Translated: CASSTGTDSSGNTIYF.

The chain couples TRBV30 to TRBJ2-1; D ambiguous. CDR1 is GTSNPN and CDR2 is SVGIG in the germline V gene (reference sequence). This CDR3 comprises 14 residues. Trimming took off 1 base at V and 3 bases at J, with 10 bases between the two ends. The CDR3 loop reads CAWSDGIFYNEQFF. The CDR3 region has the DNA TGTGCCTGGAGTGATGGGATCTTCTACAATGAGCAGTTCTTC. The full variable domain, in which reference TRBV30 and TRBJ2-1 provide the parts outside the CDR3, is SQTIHQWPATLVQPVGSPLSLECTVEGTSNPNLYWYRQAAGRGLQLLFYSVGIGQISSEVPQNLSASRPQDRQFILSSKKLLLSDSGFYLCAWSDGIFYNEQFFGPGTRLTVL.

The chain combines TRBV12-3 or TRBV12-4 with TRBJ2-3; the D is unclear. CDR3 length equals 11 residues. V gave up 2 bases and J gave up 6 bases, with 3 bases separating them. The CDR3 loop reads CASSLMDTQYF. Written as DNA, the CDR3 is TGTGCCAGCAGTTTAATGGATACGCAGTATTTT.

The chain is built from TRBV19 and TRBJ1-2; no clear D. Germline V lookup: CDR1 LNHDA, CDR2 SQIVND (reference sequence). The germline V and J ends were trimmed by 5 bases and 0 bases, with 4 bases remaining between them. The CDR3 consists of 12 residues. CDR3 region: CASSLTNYGYTF. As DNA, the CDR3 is TGTGCCAGTAGTCTCACTAACTATGGCTACACCTTC.

The CDR3 protein is CSVGRGSEQFF. CDR3 DNA sequence: TGCAGCGTTGGGCGGGGAAGTGAGCAGTTCTTC. The chain joins TRBV29-1 to TRBJ2-1; D perhaps matches TRBD2 (6 bases). V was cut by 4 bases and J by 9 bases, with 10 bases left in between. The CDR3 is 11 residues long. CDR1 is SQVTM and CDR2 is ANQGSEA in the germline V gene.

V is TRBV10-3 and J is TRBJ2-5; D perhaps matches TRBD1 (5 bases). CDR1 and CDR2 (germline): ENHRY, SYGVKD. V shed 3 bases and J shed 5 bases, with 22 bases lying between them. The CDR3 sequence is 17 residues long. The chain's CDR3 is CAISDLSVQVKRETQYF. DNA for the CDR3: TGTGCCATCAGTGACCTCTCGGTACAGGTTAAGAGGGAGACCCAGTACTTC.

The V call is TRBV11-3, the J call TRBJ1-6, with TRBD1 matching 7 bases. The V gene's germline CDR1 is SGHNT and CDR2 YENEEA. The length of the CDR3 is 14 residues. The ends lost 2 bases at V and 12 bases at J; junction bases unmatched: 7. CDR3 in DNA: TGTGCCAGCAGCTTATGGAGGGGGCATGGACCCCTCCACTTT. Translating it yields CASSLWRGHGPLHF.

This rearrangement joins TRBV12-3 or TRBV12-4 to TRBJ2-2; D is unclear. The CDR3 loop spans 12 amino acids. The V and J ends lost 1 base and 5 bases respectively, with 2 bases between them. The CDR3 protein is CASSLGTGELFF. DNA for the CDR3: TGTGCCAGCAGTTTAGGGACCGGGGAGCTGTTTTTT.

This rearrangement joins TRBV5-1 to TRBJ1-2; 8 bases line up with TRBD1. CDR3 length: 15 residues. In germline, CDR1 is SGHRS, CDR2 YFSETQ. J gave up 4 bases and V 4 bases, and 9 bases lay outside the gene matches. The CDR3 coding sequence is TGCGCCAGCAGCCCCGGACAGGGAGTTGGCTATGGCTACACCTTC. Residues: CASSPGQGVGYGYTF.

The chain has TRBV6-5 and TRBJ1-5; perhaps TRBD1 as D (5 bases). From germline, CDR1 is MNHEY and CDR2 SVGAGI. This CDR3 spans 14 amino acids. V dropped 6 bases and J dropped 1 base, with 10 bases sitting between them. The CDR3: CASRWQGSNQPQHF. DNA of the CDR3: TGTGCCAGCAGATGGCAGGGAAGCAATCAGCCCCAGCATTTT.

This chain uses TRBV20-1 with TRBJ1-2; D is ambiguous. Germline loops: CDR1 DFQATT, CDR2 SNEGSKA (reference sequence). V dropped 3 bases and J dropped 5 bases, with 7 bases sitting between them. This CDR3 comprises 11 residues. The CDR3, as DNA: TGCAGTGCTAGTCCGGGATATGGCTACACCTTC. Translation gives CSASPGYGYTF.

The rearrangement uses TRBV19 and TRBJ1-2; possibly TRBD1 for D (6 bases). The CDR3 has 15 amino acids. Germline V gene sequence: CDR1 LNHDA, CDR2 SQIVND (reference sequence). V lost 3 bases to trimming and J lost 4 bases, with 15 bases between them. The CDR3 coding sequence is TGTGCCAGTAGTATGCACGGGGGCGCCGGCTATGGCTACACCTTC. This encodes CASSMHGGAGYGYTF.

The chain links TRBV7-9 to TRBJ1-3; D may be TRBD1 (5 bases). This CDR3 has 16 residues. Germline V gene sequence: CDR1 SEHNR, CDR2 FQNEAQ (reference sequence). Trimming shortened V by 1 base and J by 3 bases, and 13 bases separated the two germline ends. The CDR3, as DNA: TGTGCCAGCAGCTTAGAGAGGGGTAAAAGTGGAAACACCATATATTTT. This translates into CASSLERGKSGNTIYF.

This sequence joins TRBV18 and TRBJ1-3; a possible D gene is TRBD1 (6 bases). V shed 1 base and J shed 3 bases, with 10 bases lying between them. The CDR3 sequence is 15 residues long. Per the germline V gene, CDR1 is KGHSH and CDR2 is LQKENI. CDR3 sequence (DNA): TGTGCCAGCTCACCACGGGCAGGGGATGGAAACACCATATATTTT. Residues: CASSPRAGDGNTIYF.

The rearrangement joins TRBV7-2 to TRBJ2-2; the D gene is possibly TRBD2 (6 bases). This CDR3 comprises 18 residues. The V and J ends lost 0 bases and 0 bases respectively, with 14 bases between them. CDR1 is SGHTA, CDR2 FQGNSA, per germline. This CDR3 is CASSLAAGSSANTGELFF. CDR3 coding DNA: TGTGCCAGCAGCTTAGCCGCGGGATCTAGCGCGAACACCGGGGAGCTGTTTTTT.

CDR3: CASSFDGLYEQYF. DNA of the CDR3: TGTGCCAGCTCATTCGACGGACTCTACGAGCAGTACTTC. This chain links TRBV18 with TRBJ2-7; perhaps TRBD2 as D (5 bases). Trimming took 5 bases from V and 3 from J, leaving 11 bases between them. The CDR3 is 13 amino acids. Per germline, CDR1 KGHSH and CDR2 LQKENI.

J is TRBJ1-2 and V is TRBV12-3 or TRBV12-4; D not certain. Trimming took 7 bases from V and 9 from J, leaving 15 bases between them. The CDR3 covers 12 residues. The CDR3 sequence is CASTPLMGSYTF. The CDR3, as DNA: TGTGCCAGCACCCCCTTGATGGGGAGCTACACCTTC.